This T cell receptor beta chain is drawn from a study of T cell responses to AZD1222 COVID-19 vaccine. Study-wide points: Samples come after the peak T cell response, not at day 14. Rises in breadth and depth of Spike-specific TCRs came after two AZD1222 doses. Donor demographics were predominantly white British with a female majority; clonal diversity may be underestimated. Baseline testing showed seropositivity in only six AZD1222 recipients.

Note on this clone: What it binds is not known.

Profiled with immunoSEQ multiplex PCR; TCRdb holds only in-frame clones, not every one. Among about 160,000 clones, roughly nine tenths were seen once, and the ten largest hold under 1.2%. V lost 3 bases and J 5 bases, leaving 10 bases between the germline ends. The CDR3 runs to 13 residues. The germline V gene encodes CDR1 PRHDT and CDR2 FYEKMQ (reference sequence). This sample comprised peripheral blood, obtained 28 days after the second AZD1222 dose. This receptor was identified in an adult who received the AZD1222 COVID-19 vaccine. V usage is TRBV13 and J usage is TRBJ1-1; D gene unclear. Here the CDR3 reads CASSLGLETEAFF. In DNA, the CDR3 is TGTGCCAGCAGCTTGGGCTTGGAAACTGAAGCTTTCTTT.